This T cell receptor (beta chain) was documented in a study of OX40 agonist ivuxolimab in advanced cancers. General study results and limits: It was also the case that some nonresponders had low normalized T-cell clonal expansion.

The CDR3 length is 17 residues. CDR1 and CDR2 from the germline V gene are SGHRS and YFSETQ. About this clone itself: Its antigen is still unknown. At one end the junction does not follow the germline gene, possibly because of a read error.

Assay used: immunoSEQ multiplex PCR; TCRdb lists only in-frame clones, some missing. In the table there are roughly 70,000 clones, more than 75% of which are singletons. This chain links TRBV5-1 with TRBJ2-1; 9 bases are a match to TRBD2. The receptor's source is an adult with an advanced solid tumor such as melanoma, head and neck, liver or kidney cancer. This sample comprised CD4+ or CD8+ T cells sorted from blood, obtained in a trial of the OX40 agonist ivuxolimab. CDR3 sequence reads: CASSLVPPSGAFNQQFF. In DNA form, the CDR3 reads TGCGCCAGCAGCTTAGTTCCCCCTAGCGGGGCCTTCAATCAGCAGTTCTTC.